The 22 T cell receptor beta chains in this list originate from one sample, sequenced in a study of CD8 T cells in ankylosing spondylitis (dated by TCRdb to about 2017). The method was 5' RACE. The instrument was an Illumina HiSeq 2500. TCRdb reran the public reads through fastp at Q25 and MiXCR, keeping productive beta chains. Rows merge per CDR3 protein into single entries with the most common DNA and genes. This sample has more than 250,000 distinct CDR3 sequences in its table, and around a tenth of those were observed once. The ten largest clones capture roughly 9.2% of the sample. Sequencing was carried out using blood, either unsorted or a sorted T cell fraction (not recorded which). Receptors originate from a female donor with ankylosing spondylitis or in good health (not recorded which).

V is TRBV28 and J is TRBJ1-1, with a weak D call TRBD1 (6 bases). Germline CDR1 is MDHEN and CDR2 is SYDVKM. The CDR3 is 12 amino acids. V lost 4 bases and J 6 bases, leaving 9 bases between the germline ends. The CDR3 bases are TGTGCCAGCAGTTCAGGGGTCCCTGAAGCTTTCTTT. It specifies CASSSGVPEAFF.

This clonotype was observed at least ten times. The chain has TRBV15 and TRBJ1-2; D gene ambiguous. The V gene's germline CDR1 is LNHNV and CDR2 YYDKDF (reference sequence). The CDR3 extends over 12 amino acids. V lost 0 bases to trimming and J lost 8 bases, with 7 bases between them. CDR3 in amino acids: CATSRDLQGYTF. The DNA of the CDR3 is TGTGCCACCAGCAGAGATCTTCAAGGCTACACCTTC.

CDR3 nucleotides: TGTGCCAGCAGCCTTGGGACGGGACGTCAGCCCCAGCATTTT. Protein product: CASSLGTGRQPQHF. The chain uses TRBV5-5 and TRBJ1-5; possible D gene TRBD1, 5 bases. The CDR3 runs 14 residues. The germline V gene has CDR1 SGHKS and CDR2 YYEKEE (reference sequence). V lost 4 bases, J lost 6 bases, and 14 bases lay in between.

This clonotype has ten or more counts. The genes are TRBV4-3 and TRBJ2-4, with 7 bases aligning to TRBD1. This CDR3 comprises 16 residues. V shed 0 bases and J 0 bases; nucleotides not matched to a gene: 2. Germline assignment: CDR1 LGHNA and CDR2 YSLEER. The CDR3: CASSQDKGAAKNIQYF. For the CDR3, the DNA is TGCGCCAGCAGCCAAGATAAGGGGGCAGCCAAAAACATTCAGTACTTC.

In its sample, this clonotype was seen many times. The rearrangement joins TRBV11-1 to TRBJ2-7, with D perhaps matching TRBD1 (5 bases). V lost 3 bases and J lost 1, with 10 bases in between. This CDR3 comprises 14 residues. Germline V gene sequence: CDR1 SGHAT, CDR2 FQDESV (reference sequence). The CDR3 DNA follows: TGTGCCAGCAGCTTTTCCCGACAGTCCTACGAGCAGTACTTC. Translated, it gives CASSFSRQSYEQYF. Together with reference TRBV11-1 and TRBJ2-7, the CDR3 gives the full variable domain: EAEVAQSPRYKITEKSQAVAFWCDPISGHATLYWYRQILGQGPELLVQFQDESVVDDSQLPKDRFSAERLKGVDSTLKIQPAELGDSAMYLCASSFSRQSYEQYFGPGTRLTVT.

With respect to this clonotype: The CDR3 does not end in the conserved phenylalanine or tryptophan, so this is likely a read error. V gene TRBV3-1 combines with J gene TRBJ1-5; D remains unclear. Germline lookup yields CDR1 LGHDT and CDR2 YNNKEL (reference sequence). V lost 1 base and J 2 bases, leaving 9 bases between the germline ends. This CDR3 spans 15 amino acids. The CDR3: CASSQVSGGNQPQHL. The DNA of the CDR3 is TGTGCCAGCAGCCAAGTGAGTGGCGGCAATCAGCCCCAGCATTTA.

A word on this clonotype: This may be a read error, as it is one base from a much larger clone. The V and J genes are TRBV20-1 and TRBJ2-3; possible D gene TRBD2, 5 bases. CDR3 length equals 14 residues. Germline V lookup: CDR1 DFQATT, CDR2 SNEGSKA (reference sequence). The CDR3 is CSGGARLNTDTQSF. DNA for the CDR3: TGCAGTGGGGGAGCACGTTTAAACACAGATACGCAGTCTTTT.

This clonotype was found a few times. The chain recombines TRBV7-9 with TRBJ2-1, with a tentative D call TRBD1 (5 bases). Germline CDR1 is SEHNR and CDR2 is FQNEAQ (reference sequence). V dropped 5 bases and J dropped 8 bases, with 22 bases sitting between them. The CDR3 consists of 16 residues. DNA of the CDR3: TGTGCCAGCAGCAACGTGACAGCACACCTCGTGGATGAGCAGTTCTTC. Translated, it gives CASSNVTAHLVDEQFF.

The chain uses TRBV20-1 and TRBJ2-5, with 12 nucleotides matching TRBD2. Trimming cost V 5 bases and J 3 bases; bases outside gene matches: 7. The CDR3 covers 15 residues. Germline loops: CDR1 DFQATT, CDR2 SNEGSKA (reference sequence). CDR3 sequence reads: CSAAVLAGGEETQYF. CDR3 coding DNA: TGCAGTGCTGCCGTCCTAGCGGGAGGGGAAGAGACCCAGTACTTC.

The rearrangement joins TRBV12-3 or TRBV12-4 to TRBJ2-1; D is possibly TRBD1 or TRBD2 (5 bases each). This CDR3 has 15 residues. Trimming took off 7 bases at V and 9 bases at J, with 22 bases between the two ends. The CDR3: CASTPNAGRESEQFF. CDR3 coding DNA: TGTGCCAGCACCCCCAACGCGGGCAGGGAGAGTGAGCAGTTCTTC.

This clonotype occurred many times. The CDR3 region has the DNA TGTGCCAGCAGTTTTCCAGGGGGAGCCTACGAGCAGTACTTC. Its protein product is CASSFPGGAYEQYF. The V gene is TRBV28, the J gene TRBJ2-7, with 7 bases lining up with TRBD1. CDR1 is MDHEN, CDR2 SYDVKM, per germline. V dropped 3 bases and J dropped 2; count of bases not matched to a gene: 4. The CDR3 is made up of 14 amino acids. Together with reference TRBV28 and TRBJ2-7, the CDR3 gives the full variable domain: DVKVTQSSRYLVKRTGEKVFLECVQDMDHENMFWYRQDPGLGLRLIYFSYDVKMKEKGDIPEGYSVSREKKERFSLILESASTNQTSMYLCASSFPGGAYEQYFGPGTRLTVT.

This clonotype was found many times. DNA of the CDR3: TGTGCCAGCAGCCCCCTAGCGGGGGATGAGCAGTTCTTC. Translating gives CASSPLAGDEQFF. The chain uses TRBV9 and TRBJ2-1, with 10 bases aligning to TRBD2. CDR1 and CDR2 from the germline V gene are SGDLS and YYNGEE. After removal of 4 bases from V and 8 bases from J, the junction contained 3 bases not matched to a gene. There are 13 residues in the CDR3.

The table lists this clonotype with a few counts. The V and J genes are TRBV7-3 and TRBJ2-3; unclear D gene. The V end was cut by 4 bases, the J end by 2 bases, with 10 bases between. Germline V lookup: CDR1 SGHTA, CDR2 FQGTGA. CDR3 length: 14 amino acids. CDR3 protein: CASSSGRNTDTQYF. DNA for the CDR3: TGTGCCAGCAGCTCCGGACGGAACACAGATACGCAGTATTTT.

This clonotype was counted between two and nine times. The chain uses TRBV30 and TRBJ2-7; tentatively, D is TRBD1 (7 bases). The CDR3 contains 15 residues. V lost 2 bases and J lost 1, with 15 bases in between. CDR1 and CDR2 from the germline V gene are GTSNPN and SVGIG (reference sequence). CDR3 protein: CAWSPVRGASYEQYF. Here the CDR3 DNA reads TGTGCCTGGAGTCCGGTCAGGGGGGCATCCTACGAGCAGTACTTC.

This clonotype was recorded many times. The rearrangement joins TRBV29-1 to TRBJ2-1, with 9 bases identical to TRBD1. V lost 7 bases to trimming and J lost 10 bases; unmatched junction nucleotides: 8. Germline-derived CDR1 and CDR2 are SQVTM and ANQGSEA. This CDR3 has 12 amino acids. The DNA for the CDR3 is TGCAGCGGCAAGACAGGGGGTAAAGAGCAGTTCTTC. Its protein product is CSGKTGGKEQFF.

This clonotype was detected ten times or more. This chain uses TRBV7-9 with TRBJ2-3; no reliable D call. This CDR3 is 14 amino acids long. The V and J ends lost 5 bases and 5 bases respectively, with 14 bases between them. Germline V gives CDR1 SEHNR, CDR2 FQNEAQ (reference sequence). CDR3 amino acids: CASSHYSVGDTQYF. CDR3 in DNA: TGTGCCAGCAGCCACTACTCTGTTGGAGATACGCAGTATTTT.

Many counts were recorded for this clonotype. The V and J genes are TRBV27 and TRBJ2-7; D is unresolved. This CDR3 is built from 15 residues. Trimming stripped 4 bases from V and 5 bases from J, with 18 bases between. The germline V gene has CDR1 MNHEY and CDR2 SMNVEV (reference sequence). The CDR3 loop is CASSSDAQGGDEQYF. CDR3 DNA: TGTGCCAGCAGTTCCGATGCACAAGGTGGGGACGAGCAGTACTTC.

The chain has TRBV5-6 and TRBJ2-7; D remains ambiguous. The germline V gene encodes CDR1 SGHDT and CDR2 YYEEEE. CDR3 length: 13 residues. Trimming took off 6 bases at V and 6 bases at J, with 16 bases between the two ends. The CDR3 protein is CASTKGRWREQYF. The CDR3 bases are TGTGCCAGCACCAAAGGGCGGTGGCGCGAGCAGTACTTC.

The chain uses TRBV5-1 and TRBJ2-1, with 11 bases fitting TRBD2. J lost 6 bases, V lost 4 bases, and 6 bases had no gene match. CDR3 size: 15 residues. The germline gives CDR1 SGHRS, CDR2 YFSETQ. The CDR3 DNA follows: TGCGCCAGCAGCGGCTTAGCGGGGGGGCCCAATGAGCAGTTCTTC. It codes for CASSGLAGGPNEQFF.

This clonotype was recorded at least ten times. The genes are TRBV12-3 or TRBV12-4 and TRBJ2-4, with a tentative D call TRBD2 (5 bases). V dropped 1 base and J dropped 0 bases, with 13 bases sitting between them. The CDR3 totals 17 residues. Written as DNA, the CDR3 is TGTGCCAGCAGTTTAGGCGCCTCGGGGTTAGCCAAAAACATTCAGTACTTC. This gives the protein CASSLGASGLAKNIQYF.

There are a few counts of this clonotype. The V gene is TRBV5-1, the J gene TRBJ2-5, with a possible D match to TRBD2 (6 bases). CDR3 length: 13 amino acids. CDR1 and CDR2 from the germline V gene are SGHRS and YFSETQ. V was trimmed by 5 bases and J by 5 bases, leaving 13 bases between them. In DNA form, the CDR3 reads TGCGCCAGCAGAGGACTAACTGGGGAGACCCAGTACTTC. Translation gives CASRGLTGETQYF.

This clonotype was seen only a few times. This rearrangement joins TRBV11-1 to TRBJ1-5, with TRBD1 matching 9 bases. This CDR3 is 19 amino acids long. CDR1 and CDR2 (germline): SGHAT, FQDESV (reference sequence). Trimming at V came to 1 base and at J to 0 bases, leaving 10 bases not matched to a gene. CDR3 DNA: TGTGCCAGCAGCTTAGGGGCCCCGACAGGGGGTTTTAGCAATCAGCCCCAGCATTTT. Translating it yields CASSLGAPTGGFSNQPQHF.